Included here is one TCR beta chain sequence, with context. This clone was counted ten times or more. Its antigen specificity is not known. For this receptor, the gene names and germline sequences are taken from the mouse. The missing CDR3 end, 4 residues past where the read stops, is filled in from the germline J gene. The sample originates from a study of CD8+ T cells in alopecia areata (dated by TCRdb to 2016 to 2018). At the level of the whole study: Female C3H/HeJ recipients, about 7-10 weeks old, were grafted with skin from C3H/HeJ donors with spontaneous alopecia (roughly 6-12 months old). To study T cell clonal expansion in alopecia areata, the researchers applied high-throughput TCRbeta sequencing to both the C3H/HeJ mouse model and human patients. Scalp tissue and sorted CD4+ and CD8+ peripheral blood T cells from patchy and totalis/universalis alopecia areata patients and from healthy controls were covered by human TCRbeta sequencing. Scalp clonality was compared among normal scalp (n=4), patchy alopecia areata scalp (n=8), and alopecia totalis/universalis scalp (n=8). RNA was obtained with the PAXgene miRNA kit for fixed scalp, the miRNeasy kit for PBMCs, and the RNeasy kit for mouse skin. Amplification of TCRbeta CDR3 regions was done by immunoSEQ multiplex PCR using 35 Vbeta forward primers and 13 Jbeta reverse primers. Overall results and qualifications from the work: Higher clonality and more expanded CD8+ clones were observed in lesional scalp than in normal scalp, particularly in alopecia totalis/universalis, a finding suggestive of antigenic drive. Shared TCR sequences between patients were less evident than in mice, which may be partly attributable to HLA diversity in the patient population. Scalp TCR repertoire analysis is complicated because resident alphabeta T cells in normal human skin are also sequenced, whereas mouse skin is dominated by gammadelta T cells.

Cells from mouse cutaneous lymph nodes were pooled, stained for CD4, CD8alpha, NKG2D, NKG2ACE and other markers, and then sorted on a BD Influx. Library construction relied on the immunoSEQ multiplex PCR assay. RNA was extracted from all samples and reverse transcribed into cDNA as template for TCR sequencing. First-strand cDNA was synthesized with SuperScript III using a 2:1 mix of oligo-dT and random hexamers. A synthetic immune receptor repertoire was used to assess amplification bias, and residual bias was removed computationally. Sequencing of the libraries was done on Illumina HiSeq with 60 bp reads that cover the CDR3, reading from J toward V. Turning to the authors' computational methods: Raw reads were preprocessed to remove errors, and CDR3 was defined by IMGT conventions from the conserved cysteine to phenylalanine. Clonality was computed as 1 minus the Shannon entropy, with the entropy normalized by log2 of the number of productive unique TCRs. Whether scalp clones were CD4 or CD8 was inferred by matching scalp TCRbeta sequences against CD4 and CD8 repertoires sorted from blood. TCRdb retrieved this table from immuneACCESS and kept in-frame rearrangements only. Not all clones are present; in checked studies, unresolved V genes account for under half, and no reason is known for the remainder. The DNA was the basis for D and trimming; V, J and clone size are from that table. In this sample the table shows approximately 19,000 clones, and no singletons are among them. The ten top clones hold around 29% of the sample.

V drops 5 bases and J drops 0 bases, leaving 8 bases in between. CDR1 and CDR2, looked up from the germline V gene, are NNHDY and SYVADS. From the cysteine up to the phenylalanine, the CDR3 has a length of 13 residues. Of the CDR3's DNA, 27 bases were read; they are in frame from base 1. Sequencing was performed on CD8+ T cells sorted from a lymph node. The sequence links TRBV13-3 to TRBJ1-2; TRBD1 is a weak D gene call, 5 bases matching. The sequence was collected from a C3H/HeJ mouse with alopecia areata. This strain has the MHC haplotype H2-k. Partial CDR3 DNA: TGTGCCAGCAGGGACAATACAAACTCC. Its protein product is CASRDNTNS. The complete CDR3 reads CASRDNTNSDYTF.